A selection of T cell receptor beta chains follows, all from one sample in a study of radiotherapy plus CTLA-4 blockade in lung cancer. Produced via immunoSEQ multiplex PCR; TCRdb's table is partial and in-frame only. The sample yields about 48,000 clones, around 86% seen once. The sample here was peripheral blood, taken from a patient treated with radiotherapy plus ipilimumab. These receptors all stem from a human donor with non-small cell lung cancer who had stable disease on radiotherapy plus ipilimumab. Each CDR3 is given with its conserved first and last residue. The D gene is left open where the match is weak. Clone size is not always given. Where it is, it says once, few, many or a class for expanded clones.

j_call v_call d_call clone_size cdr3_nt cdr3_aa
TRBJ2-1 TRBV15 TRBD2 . TGTGCCACCAGCAGCCTTAGAGGAACCAGCGGGAGGGCCCTCGGTCGTTATGAGCAGTTCTTC CATSSLRGTSGRALGRYEQFF
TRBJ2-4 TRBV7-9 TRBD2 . TGTGCCAGCAGCCCCGGGGGGTTAGCGGGAGGCGAAGCCAAAAACATTCAGTACTTC CASSPGGLAGGEAKNIQYF
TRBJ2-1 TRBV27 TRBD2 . TGTGCCAGCAGTCCGCGGACTAGTGGCGATGAGCAGTTCTTC CASSPRTSGDEQFF
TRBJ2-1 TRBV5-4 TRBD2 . TGTGCCAGCAGCTTGGCGGGACTAGCGGGAGGGCTGAGCTCCTACAATGAGCAGTTCTTC CASSLAGLAGGLSSYNEQFF
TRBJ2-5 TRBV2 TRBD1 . TGTGCCAGCACACAGGGGAAGGAGACCCAGTACTTC CASTQGKETQYF
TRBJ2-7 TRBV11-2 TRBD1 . TGTGCCAGCAGCCTACAGGGGGTAGCAGCGTTCTACGAGCAGTACTTC CASSLQGVAAFYEQYF
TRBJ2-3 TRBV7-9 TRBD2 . TGTGCCAGCAGCTATAGCGGGTTCACAGATACGCAGTATTTT CASSYSGFTDTQYF
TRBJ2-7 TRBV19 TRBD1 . TGTGCCAGTAGTATTTCGGACAGGGGACCCTACGAGCAGTACTTC CASSISDRGPYEQYF
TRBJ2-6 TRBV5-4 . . TGTGCCAGCAGCCGGGTGTGGGGGGCTGGGGCCAACGTCCTGACTTTC CASSRVWGAGANVLTF
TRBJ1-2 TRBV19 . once TGTGCCAGCAAAAAACCTCAGGGGCTTCGGGGCTACACCTTC CASKKPQGLRGYTF
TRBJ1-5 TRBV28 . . TGTGCCAGCAGTTTAAGGCCAGGAGGAAATCAGCCCCAGCATTTT CASSLRPGGNQPQHF
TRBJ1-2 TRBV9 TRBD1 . TGTGCCAGCAGTGAAAACCCCAGGGGGCGCTCGGACTATGGCTACACCTTC CASSENPRGRSDYGYTF
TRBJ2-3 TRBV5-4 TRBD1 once TGTGCCAGCAGCCCTGACAGGGCCCATCCCACAGATACGCAGTATTTT CASSPDRAHPTDTQYF
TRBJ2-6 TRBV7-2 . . TGTGCCAGCAGCTTAGCCGGTGGTGGGGCCAACGTCCTGACTTTC CASSLAGGGANVLTF
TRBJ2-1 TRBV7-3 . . TGTGCCAGCAGCTTAAGAGGGGGAACAGAGTCCTACAATGAGCAGTTCTTC CASSLRGGTESYNEQFF
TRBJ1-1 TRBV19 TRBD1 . TGTGCCAGTAGTATCCAGGGGGCGGACACTGAAGCTTTCTTT CASSIQGADTEAFF